This section outlines one TCR beta chain sequence together with its context. What it binds is not known. The sample comes from a study of shared clonotypes between healthy human individuals. General study results and limits: Sorted-subset sequencing was shown by rarefaction to be incomplete despite large depth.

The data were produced by immunoSEQ multiplex PCR, yet TCRdb's version contains in-frame clones alone and is incomplete. The table records about 1 million clones, roughly 80% of them present only once. From CD4+ cells came CD45RA+ naive and CD45RA-negative memory subsets. The V gene end was trimmed by 0 bases and the J gene end by 0 bases; junction bases not matched to a gene: 9. CDR1 is SGHNT, CDR2 YENEEA, per germline. The CDR3 totals 18 residues. The chain combines TRBV11-3 with TRBJ2-5; the match to TRBD1 covers 8 bases. This receptor was identified in a young man in good health. Sequencing input: memory CD4+ T cells sorted from blood. Subset of the sample: CD45RA-negative fraction. CDR3 protein: CASSLEWTGLIYQETQYF. Here the CDR3 DNA reads TGTGCCAGCAGCTTAGAGTGGACAGGGCTGATTTACCAAGAGACCCAGTACTTC.